A single sample gave rise to the 12 T cell receptor beta chains below, sequenced in a study of graft-versus-host responses after intestinal transplantation. Their cognate antigens are unknown. Using immunoSEQ multiplex PCR, the repertoire was profiled, and TCRdb retains in-frame clones only, with some absent. Found here are under 85,000 clones, about 90% of them singletons; the top ten hold 1.3%. Sequences were derived from unstimulated CD8+ T cells sorted from spleen or lymph node cells, sampled before intestinal transplant. The receptors here all came from a human donor who received an intestinal transplant.

This chain links TRBV5-6 with TRBJ2-3, with D maybe TRBD2 (5 bases). The CDR3 sequence is 18 residues long. Germline V gives CDR1 SGHDT, CDR2 YYEEEE. The V end lost 1 base, the J end lost 5 bases, and 23 bases lay between the germline ends. CDR3 sequence reads: CASSLTLTDPDRGDTQYF. DNA of the CDR3: TGTGCCAGCAGCTTGACGTTGACGGACCCAGACCGGGGAGATACGCAGTATTTT.

In this sample, this clone turned up once. The J gene is TRBJ1-6, the V gene TRBV7-9, with unresolved D. The CDR3 is 14 amino acids. Per germline, CDR1 SEHNR and CDR2 FQNEAQ (reference sequence). V was cut by 7 bases and J by 14 bases, with 21 bases left in between. CDR3 nucleotides: TGTGCCAGCAAGGGCGGGCCGCCCCAAGGCACCCTCCACTTT. It codes for CASKGGPPQGTLHF.

The J gene is TRBJ2-1, the V gene TRBV4-2, with 11 bases aligning to TRBD2. Trimming cost V 6 bases and J 4 bases; bases outside gene matches: 5. The length of the CDR3 is 15 residues. Germline V gives CDR1 LGHNA, CDR2 YNFKEQ. This CDR3 is CASSPGTSGYNEQFF. The DNA of the CDR3 is TGTGCCAGCAGTCCCGGGACTAGCGGATACAATGAGCAGTTCTTC.

The gene calls are TRBV5-1 and TRBJ2-1; 9 bases line up with TRBD1. The germline V gene encodes CDR1 SGHRS and CDR2 YFSETQ. After removal of 4 bases from V and 4 bases from J, the junction contained 9 bases not matched to a gene. The CDR3 contains 16 residues. The CDR3 here is CASSERQGGSYNEQFF. CDR3 bases: TGCGCCAGCAGCGAGCGACAGGGGGGTTCTTACAATGAGCAGTTCTTC.

The rearrangement uses TRBV5-1 and TRBJ1-3; TRBD1 aligns across 9 bases. The germline V gene encodes CDR1 SGHRS and CDR2 YFSETQ. The trim removed 4 bases at V and 0 bases at J, leaving 8 bases unmatched. This CDR3 spans 17 amino acids. The CDR3 DNA sequence: TGCGCCAGCAGCCTACAGGGGGCTCTACTCTCTGGAAACACCATATATTTT. This gives the protein CASSLQGALLSGNTIYF.

This clone has just one count. CDR3 sequence reads: CASSQRLAGGLQETQYF. The CDR3 nucleotides read TGCGCCAGCAGCCAGCGACTAGCGGGGGGATTGCAAGAGACCCAGTACTTC. The chain joins TRBV4-1 to TRBJ2-5; TRBD2 aligns across 13 bases. CDR1 is MGHRA and CDR2 is YSYEKL in the germline V gene. CDR3 size: 17 residues. V lost 3 bases to trimming and J lost 2 bases; unmatched junction nucleotides: 6.

In the case of this clone: Other DNA sequences from this sample encode an identical CDR3 as well. J is TRBJ1-1 and V is TRBV19, with a possible D match to TRBD1 (6 bases). Per the germline V gene, CDR1 is LNHDA and CDR2 is SQIVND (reference sequence). V gave up 3 bases and J gave up 5 bases, with 10 bases separating them. The CDR3 runs to 13 residues. CDR3 sequence: CASSIFQGTEAFF. CDR3 coding DNA: TGTGCCAGTAGTATTTTCCAGGGGACTGAAGCTTTCTTT.

This chain joins TRBV5-4 and TRBJ2-5; 7 bases map to TRBD2. The J call is uncertain, as TRBJ2-7 better fits the DNA end. The CDR3 sequence is 13 residues long. Germline values: CDR1 SGHNT, CDR2 YYREEE (reference sequence). As DNA, the CDR3 is TGTGCCAGCAGCCCTAGCGGCTCCTACGAGCAGTACTTC. The encoded protein is CASSPSGSYEQYF.

The J gene is TRBJ2-5, the V gene TRBV11-2, with TRBD1 matching over 7 bases. The CDR3 consists of 14 residues. Germline V lookup: CDR1 SGHAT, CDR2 FQNNGV. Trimming at V came to 4 bases and at J to 3 bases, leaving 5 bases not matched to a gene. The CDR3 DNA sequence: TGTGCCAGCAGCTATGACAGGGTTAAAGAGACCCAGTACTTC. It is translated as CASSYDRVKETQYF. Full variable domain (missing parts from reference TRBV11-2 and TRBJ2-5): EAGVAQSPRYKIIEKRQSVAFWCNPISGHATLYWYQQILGQGPKLLIQFQNNGVVDDSQLPKDRFSAERLKGVDSTLKIQPAKLEDSAVYLCASSYDRVKETQYFGPGTRLLVL.

The rearrangement links TRBV14 to TRBJ2-7; D may be TRBD2 (5 bases). The CDR3 consists of 13 residues. From germline, CDR1 is SGHDN and CDR2 FVKESK. Trimming cost V 4 bases and J 2 bases, with 9 bases left between them. Here the CDR3 reads CASSRESTYEQYF. The DNA for the CDR3 is TGTGCCAGCAGCCGGGAGAGTACCTACGAGCAGTACTTC.

Written as DNA, the CDR3 is TGTGCCAGCAGCTTATTGTCGTTGGGGACTAGCGGGGGGCCGGGGGGGCAGTACTTC. This sequence encodes CASSLLSLGTSGGPGGQYF. The chain has TRBV7-2 and TRBJ2-5; TRBD2 aligns across 15 bases. The CDR3 covers 19 residues. The germline V gene encodes CDR1 SGHTA and CDR2 FQGNSA. Trimming cost V 2 bases and J 11 bases; bases outside gene matches: 18.

The V call is TRBV4-1, the J call TRBJ1-1; D gene unclear. CDR1 MGHRA and CDR2 YSYEKL come from the germline V gene. The CDR3 sequence is 14 residues long. V lost 1 base, J lost 7 bases, and 13 bases lay in between. The CDR3: CASSQGWVEGEAFF. In nucleotides, the CDR3 is TGCGCCAGCAGCCAAGGATGGGTGGAGGGTGAAGCTTTCTTT.